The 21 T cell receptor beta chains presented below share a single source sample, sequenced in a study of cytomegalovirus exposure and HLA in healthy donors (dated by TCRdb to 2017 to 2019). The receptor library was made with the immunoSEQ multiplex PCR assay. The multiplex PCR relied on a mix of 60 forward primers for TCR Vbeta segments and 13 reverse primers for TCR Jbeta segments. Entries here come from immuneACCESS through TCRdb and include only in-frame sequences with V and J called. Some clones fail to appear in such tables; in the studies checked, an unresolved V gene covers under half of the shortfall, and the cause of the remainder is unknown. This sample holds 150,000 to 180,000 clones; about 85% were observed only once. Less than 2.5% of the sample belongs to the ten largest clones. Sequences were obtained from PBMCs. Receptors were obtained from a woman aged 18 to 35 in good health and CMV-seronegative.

This CDR3 reads CASSDSPNSPLHF. DNA for the CDR3: TGTGCCAGCAGTGACTCCCCCAATTCACCCCTCCACTTT. This chain links TRBV2 with TRBJ1-6; D unresolved. Germline V CDR1 and CDR2: SNHLY, FYNNEI. The CDR3 length is 13 residues. Trimming took 3 bases from V and 7 from J, leaving 7 bases between them.

CDR3 bases: TGTGCCAGCAGTTTATATAGAACGTCCACTGAAGCTTTCTTT. The encoded protein is CASSLYRTSTEAFF. The V gene is TRBV28, the J gene TRBJ1-1; no definite D call. V was trimmed by 1 base and J by 4 bases, leaving 10 bases between them. This CDR3 is 14 amino acids long. The germline V gene encodes CDR1 MDHEN and CDR2 SYDVKM.

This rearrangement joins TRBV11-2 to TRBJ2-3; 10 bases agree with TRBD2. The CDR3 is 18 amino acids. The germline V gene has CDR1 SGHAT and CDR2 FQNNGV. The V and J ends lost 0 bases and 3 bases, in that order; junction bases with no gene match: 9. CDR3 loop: CASSLDSPLAGETDTQYF. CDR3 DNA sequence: TGTGCCAGCAGCTTAGATTCCCCGCTAGCGGGAGAGACAGATACGCAGTATTTT.

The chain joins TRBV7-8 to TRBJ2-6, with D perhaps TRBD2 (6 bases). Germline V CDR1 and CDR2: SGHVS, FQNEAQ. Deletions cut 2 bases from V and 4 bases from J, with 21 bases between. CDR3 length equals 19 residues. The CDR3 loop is CASSLLLIGGALGANVLTF. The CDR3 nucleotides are TGTGCCAGCAGCTTACTTTTAATAGGAGGGGCGCTCGGGGCCAACGTCCTGACTTTC.

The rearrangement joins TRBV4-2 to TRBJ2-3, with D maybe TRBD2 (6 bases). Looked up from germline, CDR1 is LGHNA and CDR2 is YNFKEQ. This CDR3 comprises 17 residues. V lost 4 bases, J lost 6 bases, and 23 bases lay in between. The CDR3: CASSRTSSRRSGDTQYF. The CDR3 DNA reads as TGTGCCAGCAGCCGAACTAGCTCTCGTAGGTCTGGGGATACGCAGTATTTT.

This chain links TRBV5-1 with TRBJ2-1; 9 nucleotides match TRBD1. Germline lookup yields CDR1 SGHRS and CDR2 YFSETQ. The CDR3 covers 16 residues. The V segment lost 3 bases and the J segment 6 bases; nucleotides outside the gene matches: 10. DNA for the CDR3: TGCGCCAGCAGCTGGACGAGCGGGACAGGGCCCAATGAGCAGTTCTTC. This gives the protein CASSWTSGTGPNEQFF.

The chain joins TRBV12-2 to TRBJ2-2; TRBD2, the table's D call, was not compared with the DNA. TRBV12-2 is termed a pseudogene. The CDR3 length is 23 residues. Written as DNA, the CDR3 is TGTGCAAGTCGCCCACCCCGGAGGGTCACTAGCGGGAGGGCCCATCAAATCACCGGGGAGCTGTTTTTT. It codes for CASRPPRRVTSGRAHQITGELFF.

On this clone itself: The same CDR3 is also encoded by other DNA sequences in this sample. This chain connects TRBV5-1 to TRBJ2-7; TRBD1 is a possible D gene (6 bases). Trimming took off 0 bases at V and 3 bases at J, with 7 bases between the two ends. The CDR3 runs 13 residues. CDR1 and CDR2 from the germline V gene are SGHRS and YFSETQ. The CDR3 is CASSLDRVYEQYF. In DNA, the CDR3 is TGCGCCAGCAGCTTGGACAGGGTCTACGAGCAGTACTTC.

CDR3: CASSQVTTRNEKLFF. In nucleotides, the CDR3 is TGCGCCAGCAGCCAAGTCACGACTAGAAATGAAAAACTGTTTTTT. The chain couples TRBV4-3 to TRBJ1-4; no clear D. The germline gives CDR1 LGHNA, CDR2 YSLEER. This CDR3 region has 15 residues. V lost 1 base to trimming and J lost 5 bases, with 11 bases between them.

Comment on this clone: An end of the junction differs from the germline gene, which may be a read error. The CDR3 sequence is CASSPELAGGTNTQYF. CDR3 coding DNA: TGCGCCAGCAGCCCTGAACTAGCGGGGGGCACAAATACGCAGTATTTT. The rearrangement links TRBV5-1 to TRBJ2-3; 12 bases are a match to TRBD2. Germline V CDR1 and CDR2: SGHRS, YFSETQ. This CDR3 has 16 residues.

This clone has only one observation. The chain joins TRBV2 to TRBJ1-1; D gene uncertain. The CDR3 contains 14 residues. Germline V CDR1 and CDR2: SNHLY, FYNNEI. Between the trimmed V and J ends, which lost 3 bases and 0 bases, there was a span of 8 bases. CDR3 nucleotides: TGTGCCAGCAGTGACGGCGGGATGAACACTGAAGCTTTCTTT. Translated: CASSDGGMNTEAFF.

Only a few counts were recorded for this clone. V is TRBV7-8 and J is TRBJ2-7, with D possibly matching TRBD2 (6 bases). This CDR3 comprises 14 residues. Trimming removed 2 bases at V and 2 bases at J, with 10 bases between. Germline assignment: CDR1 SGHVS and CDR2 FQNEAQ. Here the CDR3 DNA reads TGTGCCAGCAGCTTAACGGGAGCCCCCTACGAGCAGTACTTC. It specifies CASSLTGAPYEQYF.

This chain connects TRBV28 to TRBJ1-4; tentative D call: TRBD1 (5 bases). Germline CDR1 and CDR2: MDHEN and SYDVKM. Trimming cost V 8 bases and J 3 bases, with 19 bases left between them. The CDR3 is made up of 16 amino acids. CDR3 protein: CASLPAQGLSNEKLFF. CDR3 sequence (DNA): TGTGCCAGCCTACCAGCCCAGGGTTTGTCTAATGAAAAACTGTTTTTT.

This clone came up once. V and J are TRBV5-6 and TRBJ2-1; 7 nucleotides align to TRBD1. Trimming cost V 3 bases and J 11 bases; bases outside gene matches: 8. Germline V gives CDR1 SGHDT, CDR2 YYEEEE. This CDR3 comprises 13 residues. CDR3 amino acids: CASSSAGGGQQFF. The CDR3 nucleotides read TGTGCCAGCAGCTCAGCAGGGGGTGGCCAGCAGTTCTTC.

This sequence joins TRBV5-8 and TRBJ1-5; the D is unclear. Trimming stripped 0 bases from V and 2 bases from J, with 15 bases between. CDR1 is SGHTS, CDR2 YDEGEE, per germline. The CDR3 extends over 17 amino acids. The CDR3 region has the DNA TGTGCCAGCAGCTTGGGAGTCCGGGGTTGGGGCAATCAGCCCCAGCATTTT. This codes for CASSLGVRGWGNQPQHF.

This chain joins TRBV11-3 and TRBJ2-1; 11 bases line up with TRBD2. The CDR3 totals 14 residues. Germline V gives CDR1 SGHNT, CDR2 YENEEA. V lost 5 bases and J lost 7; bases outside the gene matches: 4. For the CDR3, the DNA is TGTGCCAGCAGCCCAGGGACTAGCGGTAATGAGCAGTTCTTC. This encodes CASSPGTSGNEQFF.

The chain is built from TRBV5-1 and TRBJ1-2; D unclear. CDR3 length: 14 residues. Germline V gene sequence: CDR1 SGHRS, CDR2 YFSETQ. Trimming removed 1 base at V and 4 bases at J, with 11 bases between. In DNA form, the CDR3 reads TGCGCCAGCAGCTTGCCCGCGGGGATCTATGGCTACACCTTC. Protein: CASSLPAGIYGYTF.

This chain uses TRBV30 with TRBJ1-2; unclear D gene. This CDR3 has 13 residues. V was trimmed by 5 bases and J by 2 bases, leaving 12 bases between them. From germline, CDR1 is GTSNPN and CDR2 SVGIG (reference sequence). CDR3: CAWSLPGNYGYTF. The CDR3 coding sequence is TGTGCCTGGTCCCTCCCCGGGAACTATGGCTACACCTTC.

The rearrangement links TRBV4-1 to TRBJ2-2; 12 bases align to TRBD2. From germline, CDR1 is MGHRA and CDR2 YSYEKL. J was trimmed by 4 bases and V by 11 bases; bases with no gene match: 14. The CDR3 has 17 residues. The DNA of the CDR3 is TGCGCCCGGAAGACTAGCGGGAGCCCCGAGGGCACCGGGGAGCTGTTTTTT. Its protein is CARKTSGSPEGTGELFF.

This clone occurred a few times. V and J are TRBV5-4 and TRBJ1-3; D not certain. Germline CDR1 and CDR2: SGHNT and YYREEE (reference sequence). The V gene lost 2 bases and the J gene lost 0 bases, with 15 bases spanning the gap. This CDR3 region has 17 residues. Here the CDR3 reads CASSLRFDAGSGNTIYF. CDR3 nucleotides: TGTGCCAGCAGCTTAAGATTTGACGCGGGCTCTGGAAACACCATATATTTT. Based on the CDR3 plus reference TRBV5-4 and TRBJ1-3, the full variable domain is ETGVTQSPTHLIKTRGQQVTLRCSSQSGHNTVSWYQQALGQGPQFIFQYYREEENGRGNFPPRFSGLQFPNYSSELNVNALELDDSALYLCASSLRFDAGSGNTIYFGEGSWLTVV.

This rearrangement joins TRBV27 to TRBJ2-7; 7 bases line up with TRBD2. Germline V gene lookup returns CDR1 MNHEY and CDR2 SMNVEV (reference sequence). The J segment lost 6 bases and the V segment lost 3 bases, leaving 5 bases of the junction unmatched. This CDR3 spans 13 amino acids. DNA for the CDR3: TGTGCCAGCAGTTTGTCCGGGAGGACCGAGCAGTACTTC. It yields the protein CASSLSGRTEQYF.